The next 26 T cell receptor beta chains were all read from a single sample in a study of T-cell reconstitution after alpha-beta-depleted transplantation in children. Preparation of the TCRbeta library involved a method that used unique molecular identifiers. TCRdb re-derived calls from the PCR reads in MiXCR, one entry per CDR3 protein. The sample includes about 90,000 distinct CDR3 sequences, 7.5% to 9.5% of them seen just once. Source: PBMCs from the stem cell graft donor, taken from the stem cell graft. Every receptor here comes from a human donor who donated a stem cell graft to a child with congenital amegakaryocytic thrombocytopenia.

Many counts were recorded for this clonotype. This chain connects TRBV5-1 to TRBJ1-3; D ambiguous. Looked up from germline, CDR1 is SGHRS and CDR2 is YFSETQ. V was shortened by 1 base and J by 0 bases, with 17 bases between the two germline ends. CDR3 size: 18 residues. CDR3 coding DNA: TGCGCCAGCAGCTTGTGGGCCAGCCAAAAGGGCTCTGGAAACACCATATATTTT. This encodes CASSLWASQKGSGNTIYF.

This clonotype was detected many times. The genes are TRBV7-8 and TRBJ1-6; no clear D gene. The germline gives CDR1 SGHVS, CDR2 FQNEAQ. Trimming cost V 5 bases and J 6 bases, with 14 bases left between them. This CDR3 is 15 amino acids long. CDR3 sequence: CASSRRPGVNSPLHF. CDR3 bases: TGTGCCAGCAGCCGAAGACCCGGGGTTAATTCACCCCTCCACTTT.

This clonotype was found many times. This chain links TRBV3-1 with TRBJ2-6; no reliable D call. Trimming stripped 0 bases from V and 0 bases from J, with 3 bases between. The CDR3 is made up of 15 amino acids. Germline V gene sequence: CDR1 LGHDT, CDR2 YNNKEL (reference sequence). Written as DNA, the CDR3 is TGTGCCAGCAGCCAAGACAGCTCTGGGGCCAACGTCCTGACTTTC. It is translated as CASSQDSSGANVLTF.

This clonotype showed up many times. J is TRBJ2-5 and V is TRBV7-2; 11 nucleotides align to TRBD2. Germline V gene sequence: CDR1 SGHTA, CDR2 FQGNSA. The CDR3 runs 18 residues. Trimming took 2 bases from V and 0 from J; bases not matched to a gene: 8. The CDR3 is CASSLRGTSGLYQETQYF. DNA for the CDR3: TGTGCCAGCAGCTTAAGGGGGACTAGCGGTTTATACCAAGAGACCCAGTACTTC.

This clonotype was seen ten or more times. This sequence joins TRBV7-9 and TRBJ2-5; D remains ambiguous. The V and J ends lost 3 bases and 2 bases respectively, with 10 bases between them. CDR3 size: 14 residues. Germline V lookup: CDR1 SEHNR, CDR2 FQNEAQ (reference sequence). In DNA form, the CDR3 reads TGTGCCAGCAGCTTCTCAAAGGGACAAGAGACCCAGTACTTC. Its translation is CASSFSKGQETQYF.

This clonotype has a count of ten or more. This chain links TRBV12-3 or TRBV12-4 with TRBJ2-1; the D gene is possibly TRBD2 (6 bases). Trimming removed 7 bases from V and 4 bases from J, with 11 bases in between. This CDR3 has 13 amino acids. As DNA, the CDR3 is TGTGCCAGCACCTTGGGGGGTTACAATGAGCAGTTCTTC. Protein: CASTLGGYNEQFF.

CDR3 sequence (DNA): TGCAGTGCTCAAACGGGTTTAGCGGCCGGGGATACGCAGTATTTT. It codes for CSAQTGLAAGDTQYF. The gene calls are TRBV20-1 and TRBJ2-3; TRBD2 is a possible D gene (6 bases). Germline CDR1 DFQATT, CDR2 SNEGSKA (reference sequence). The CDR3 length is 15 residues. V lost 5 bases and J 6 bases, leaving 21 bases between the germline ends.

This chain connects TRBV30 to TRBJ1-4, with D maybe TRBD1 (5 bases). Germline CDR1 and CDR2: GTSNPN and SVGIG (reference sequence). V was cut by 3 bases and J by 2 bases, with 16 bases left in between. The CDR3 is made up of 16 amino acids. DNA for the CDR3: TGTGCCTGGAGGGAAGGAGGGGCCGGGACTAATGAAAAACTGTTTTTT. Amino acids: CAWREGGAGTNEKLFF.

There are many counts of this clonotype. The chain recombines TRBV3-1 with TRBJ1-1; TRBD1 matches at 7 bases. CDR3 length: 18 amino acids. After removal of 0 bases from V and 4 bases from J, the junction contained 14 bases not matched to a gene. Germline values: CDR1 LGHDT, CDR2 YNNKEL (reference sequence). This chain's CDR3 is CASSQDREGTGVITEAFF. CDR3 in DNA: TGTGCCAGCAGCCAAGATAGGGAGGGAACAGGGGTAATCACTGAAGCTTTCTTT.

This clonotype was counted many times. The chain recombines TRBV10-3 with TRBJ1-6, with 7 nucleotides matching TRBD1. This CDR3 spans 13 amino acids. CDR1 is ENHRY, CDR2 SYGVKD, per germline. The ends lost 10 bases at V and 6 bases at J; junction bases unmatched: 6. DNA of the CDR3: TGTGCCACCCGGACAGGCACTAATTCACCCCTCCACTTT. Translation: CATRTGTNSPLHF.

This clonotype was picked up many times. The chain employs TRBV20-1 and TRBJ2-3, with 7 bases fitting TRBD2. The V segment lost 5 bases and the J segment 0 bases; nucleotides outside the gene matches: 8. Germline CDR1 DFQATT, CDR2 SNEGSKA (reference sequence). The CDR3 is 15 amino acids. The CDR3 DNA reads TGCAGTGCTCACGAGGCTAGCGGTAGCACAGATACGCAGTATTTT. It encodes CSAHEASGSTDTQYF.

CDR3 coding DNA: TGTGCCAGCAGCGAGGGGGTTTCTGAAGCTTTCTTT. Amino acids: CASSEGVSEAFF. The chain carries TRBV7-9 and TRBJ1-1; perhaps TRBD1 as D (6 bases). V gave up 5 bases and J gave up 6 bases, with 10 bases separating them. Germline lookup yields CDR1 SEHNR and CDR2 FQNEAQ (reference sequence). The CDR3 runs 12 residues.

This clonotype was recorded at least ten times. The chain uses TRBV20-1 and TRBJ2-1; the D gene is possibly TRBD1 (6 bases). Germline values: CDR1 DFQATT, CDR2 SNEGSKA (reference sequence). The CDR3 is 12 amino acids. Trimming stripped 6 bases from V and 4 bases from J, with 10 bases between. CDR3: CSASRGYNEQFF. Here the CDR3 DNA reads TGCAGTGCCTCAAGGGGGTACAATGAGCAGTTCTTC.

Regarding this clonotype: Just one base apart from a much larger clone, this may be a read error. The chain has TRBV20-1 and TRBJ2-4, with 9 positions matching TRBD1. CDR1 DFQATT and CDR2 SNEGSKA come from the germline V gene (reference sequence). The CDR3 is 17 residues long. CDR3 loop: CSAPRDREERAKSIQYF. The CDR3, as DNA: TGCAGTGCGCCCCGGGACAGGGAAGAGAGAGCCAAAAGCATTCAGTACTTC.

The sample holds many counts of this clonotype. V is TRBV18 and J is TRBJ2-7; D possibly corresponds to TRBD1 (5 bases). Germline-derived CDR1 and CDR2 are KGHSH and LQKENI. With 3 bases removed from V and 2 bases from J, the gap between germline ends came to 11 bases. This CDR3 is 14 amino acids long. The CDR3 here is CASSPKQEPYEQYF. Here the CDR3 DNA reads TGTGCCAGCTCACCCAAACAGGAGCCCTACGAGCAGTACTTC.

This clonotype occurred many times. The chain uses TRBV20-1 and TRBJ2-1; 11 bases map to TRBD2. The V gene's germline CDR1 is DFQATT and CDR2 SNEGSKA (reference sequence). V shed 2 bases, J shed 8 bases, and the junction held 8 bases outside the gene matches. This CDR3 comprises 15 residues. This CDR3 reads CSARINTLAGDEQFF. The CDR3 bases are TGCAGTGCTAGAATAAACACACTAGCGGGGGATGAGCAGTTCTTC.

CDR3 sequence: CASSLSGGSNQPQHF. The DNA for the CDR3 is TGTGCCAGCAGCTTATCGGGAGGGAGCAATCAGCCCCAGCATTTT. The genes are TRBV7-2 and TRBJ1-5; D remains unclear. V lost 2 bases and J lost 1, with 9 bases in between. The V gene's germline CDR1 is SGHTA and CDR2 FQGNSA. This CDR3 spans 15 amino acids.

This clonotype was detected many times. The chain couples TRBV12-3 or TRBV12-4 to TRBJ2-1, with D possibly TRBD1 on 5 matching bases. With 5 bases removed from V and 3 bases from J, the gap between germline ends came to 17 bases. CDR3 size: 16 residues. CDR3 loop: CASSLLSPDNYNEQFF. The CDR3 nucleotides read TGTGCCAGCAGTCTACTATCTCCGGACAACTACAATGAGCAGTTCTTC.

This clonotype was picked up many times. The V gene is TRBV28, the J gene TRBJ1-6; D ambiguous. The germline V gene has CDR1 MDHEN and CDR2 SYDVKM. V was trimmed by 7 bases and J by 8 bases, leaving 9 bases between them. The CDR3 loop spans 12 amino acids. The CDR3 here is CASKRVDSPLHF. Here the CDR3 DNA reads TGTGCCAGCAAAAGGGTTGATTCACCCCTCCACTTT.

This rearrangement joins TRBV5-5 to TRBJ2-5, with a weak D call TRBD2 (6 bases). The CDR3 runs to 13 residues. V dropped 0 bases and J dropped 5 bases, with 8 bases sitting between them. From germline, CDR1 is SGHKS and CDR2 YYEKEE (reference sequence). CDR3 bases: TGTGCCAGCAGCTTGGAGGGAGGCGAGACCCAGTACTTC. It is translated as CASSLEGGETQYF.

At least ten counts were recorded for this clonotype. The chain joins TRBV12-3 or TRBV12-4 to TRBJ2-1; D may be TRBD2 (7 bases). V lost 3 bases to trimming and J lost 6 bases, with 15 bases between them. The CDR3 runs 15 residues. The chain's CDR3 is CASSFLAGARNEQFF. The CDR3 coding sequence is TGTGCCAGCAGTTTCCTTGCGGGGGCCCGCAATGAGCAGTTCTTC.

This clonotype occurred many times. The V and J genes are TRBV7-2 and TRBJ2-1, with D unclear. Germline assignment: CDR1 SGHTA and CDR2 FQGNSA. V was clipped by 5 bases and J by 4 bases, with 18 bases between them. CDR3 length equals 16 residues. The DNA for the CDR3 is TGTGCCAGCAGCCTTCGATGGTACTCCGCTTACAATGAGCAGTTCTTC. This sequence encodes CASSLRWYSAYNEQFF.

This chain uses TRBV28 with TRBJ2-3; D not resolved. With 4 bases removed from V and 0 bases from J, the gap between germline ends came to 5 bases. CDR1 MDHEN and CDR2 SYDVKM come from the germline V gene. CDR3 length equals 13 residues. The CDR3 is CASSWSSTDTQYF. For the CDR3, the DNA is TGTGCCAGCAGTTGGTCTAGCACAGATACGCAGTATTTT.

This clonotype showed up many times. V is TRBV18 and J is TRBJ2-2; tentative D call: TRBD1 (5 bases). The CDR3 contains 15 residues. Germline-derived CDR1 and CDR2 are KGHSH and LQKENI. V was trimmed by 2 bases and J by 0 bases, leaving 7 bases between them. The CDR3 loop is CASSPKGTNTGELFF. CDR3 nucleotide sequence: TGTGCCAGCTCACCAAAGGGGACGAACACCGGGGAGCTGTTTTTT.

This clonotype was seen at least ten times. The chain couples TRBV28 to TRBJ2-1, with 7 bases identical to TRBD1. J lost 6 bases, V lost 4 bases, and 12 bases had no gene match. The germline CDR1 and CDR2 sequences are MDHEN and SYDVKM. CDR3 length: 16 residues. CDR3 in DNA: TGTGCCAGCAGTTCAGGGGGAGCTAGTGTGGGCAATGAGCAGTTCTTC. Protein sequence: CASSSGGASVGNEQFF.

Notes on this clonotype: A much larger clone differs from this one at a single base, so this may be a read error. The V call is TRBV7-9, the J call TRBJ2-7; D is undetermined. The germline V and J ends were trimmed by 2 bases and 6 bases, with 14 bases remaining between them. Per germline, CDR1 SEHNR and CDR2 FQNEAQ (reference sequence). CDR3 length equals 14 residues. CDR3 loop: CASSLLAGRGEQYF. Written as DNA, the CDR3 is TGTGCCAGCAGCTTACTCGCCGGACGAGGCGAGCAGTACTTC.